This TCR beta chain was recorded in a study of T cells in Graves' hyperthyroidism and ophthalmopathy. The CDR3 runs to 15 residues. The V and J ends lost 0 bases and 5 bases, in that order; junction bases with no gene match: 7. Per germline, CDR1 SGDLS and CDR2 YYNGEE. Amplification of TCR beta CDR3 regions used RNA as the template. The primer set for the first-round RT-PCR of the TCR CDR3 was HTBI. In TCRdb, the multiplex PCR reads were re-called with MiXCR into one record per CDR3 protein. The sample has about 680,000 distinct CDR3 sequences, about a third seen once; the top ten hold roughly 31%. This clonotype was detected many times. No antigen is known for it. Stability of Graves' hyperthyroidism was defined as absent ophthalmopathy progression within 18 months. Findings of the study overall: The model forecast ophthalmopathy, anticipating it by a median roughly 6.3 months before onset. Separation of ophthalmopathy from stable hyperthyroidism was achieved by a 13 V-J model.

The rearrangement links TRBV9 to TRBJ2-5; TRBD2 aligns across 7 bases. This receptor was identified in a middle-aged woman with Graves' hyperthyroidism. The sample comprised blood. This CDR3 is CASSVAPGGGETQYF. DNA for the CDR3: TGTGCCAGCAGCGTAGCCCCGGGAGGCGGGGAGACCCAGTACTTC.